The present TCR beta chain was sequenced within a study of blood T cell repertoires in COVID-19. Turning to the study itself: There were acute and convalescent COVID-19 samples, and they came from the United States, Italy and Spain. T cells, B-cell-depleted T cells, or PBMCs provided the cDNA or gDNA that served as material.

Some clones are missing from TCRdb's copy, which holds only in-frame ones; the method was immunoSEQ multiplex PCR. The sample lists hundreds of thousands of clones, about 90% seen once, with 1.5% to 2% in the top ten. The CDR3 runs to 15 residues. Germline V gene lookup returns CDR1 SGHTA and CDR2 FQGTGA. Trimming took 3 bases from V and 3 from J; bases not matched to a gene: 6. The rearrangement joins TRBV7-3 to TRBJ2-3; TRBD2 matches at 7 bases. The TCR was taken from a young woman with acute COVID-19. The material sequenced was PBMCs or T cells enriched from blood (not recorded which). This CDR3 is CASSLTGGRTDTQYF. CDR3 coding DNA: TGTGCCAGCAGCTTGACGGGAGGACGTACAGATACGCAGTATTTT. Combining the CDR3 with reference TRBV7-3 and TRBJ2-3 gives the whole variable domain GAGVSQTPSNKVTEKGKYVELRCDPISGHTALYWYRQSLGQGPEFLIYFQGTGAADDSGLPNDRFFAVRPEGSVSTLKIQRTERGDSAVYLCASSLTGGRTDTQYFGPGTRLTVL.